The clone carrying this T cell receptor beta chain was found a few times. Its antigen remains unknown. There are 14 residues in the CDR3. CDR1 and CDR2 (germline): LGHDT, YNNKEL (reference sequence). V lost 5 bases, J lost 11 bases, and 16 bases lay in between. This entry comes from a study of CD8 T cells in ankylosing spondylitis. The authors made TCR beta libraries by quantitative 5'-RACE with molecular barcodes. TCRdb ran MiXCR on the 5' RACE reads and lists one entry per CDR3 protein. Of a few hundred thousand distinct CDR3 sequences in the sample, around 22% are singletons; the top ten hold around 16%. Study results and caveats: Apparently characteristic of ankylosing spondylitis blood was a TCR beta motif (about 8 highly homologous variants).

The clonotype originates from a male donor with ankylosing spondylitis. The V and J genes are TRBV3-1 and TRBJ1-6; maybe TRBD1 (6 bases). Source material: blood, either unsorted or a sorted T cell fraction (not recorded which). The CDR3 sequence is CASSKGGEGTPLHF. The CDR3 bases are TGTGCCAGCAGCAAAGGGGGGGAGGGAACACCCCTCCACTTT.